This T cell receptor (beta chain) was found in a study of response to subunit inactivated influenza vaccine. Whole-study results and caveats: Authors suggested seasonal influenza vaccinations each recruit few new T cells.

From the RT-PCR reads, TCRdb called clonotypes with MiXCR, one entry per CDR3 protein. The sample has about 700,000 distinct CDR3 sequences; about 15% are singletons. CDR1 and CDR2 from the germline V gene are SGHVS and FQNEAQ. The CDR3 length is 15 residues. Trimming cost V 5 bases and J 3 bases, with 14 bases left between them. This clonotype was picked up a small number of times. Its antigen is unknown. The receptor was derived from a man aged 50 or older who received an inactivated influenza vaccine. V and J are TRBV7-8 and TRBJ2-1, with a possible D match to TRBD2 (5 bases). The sample here was PBMCs from blood, taken approximately 15 days before vaccination. CDR3 in amino acids: CASSPIATLYNEQFF. As DNA, the CDR3 is TGTGCCAGCAGCCCAATAGCGACTCTCTACAATGAGCAGTTCTTC.